The entry below describes one TCR beta chain. Authors' data handling: Amplification of reference gene primers was used by the study to estimate nucleated cell counts. The data were produced by immunoSEQ multiplex PCR, yet TCRdb's version contains in-frame clones alone and is incomplete. V and J calls and clone size are as listed in that table; D and trimming were resolved from the DNA. Of approximately 120,000 clones listed, approximately 87% are singletons. The source of the sample is a study of blood T cell repertoires in COVID-19. Whole-study context: COVID-19 samples from acute and convalescent phases originated in the United States, Italy and Spain. Nucleic acid was either cDNA or gDNA, and it came from T cells, B-cell-depleted T cells, or PBMCs.

This CDR3 region has 14 residues. Germline V lookup: CDR1 SGHRS, CDR2 YFSETQ. Trimming pared 1 base from V and 4 bases from J, leaving 11 bases between. This chain links TRBV5-1 with TRBJ1-1; D might be TRBD1 (6 bases). Input material: peripheral blood. The TCR originated in a woman aged 45-65 years with acute or convalescent COVID-19. The CDR3 DNA is TGCGCCAGCAGCTTGCTCGCAGGGGTCACTGAAGCTTTCTTT. This encodes CASSLLAGVTEAFF.